The clone carrying this TCR beta chain came up a few times. This specimen comes from a study of T-cell memory formation after mild COVID-19. CDR3 size: 16 residues. CDR1 is SGHDT and CDR2 is YYEEEE in the germline V gene. The junction had 12 bases not matched to a gene; V was cut back by 7 bases and J by 3 bases. TCRdb itself ran the 5' RACE reads through MiXCR, one entry per CDR3 protein. The table lists 450,000 to 650,000 distinct CDR3 sequences, about a fifth of them singletons. This TCR derives from an adult woman who had mild COVID-19 (a few samples of this study predate the infection). Cell type and time point are not known. The rearrangement uses TRBV5-6 and TRBJ2-3; TRBD2 agrees at 9 bases. The sample comprised PBMCs or a T cell subset sorted from them (not recorded which). The CDR3 is CASSRTSEYSTDTQYF. The DNA of the CDR3 is TGTGCCAGCTCTAGGACTAGCGAATACTCTACAGATACGCAGTATTTT.